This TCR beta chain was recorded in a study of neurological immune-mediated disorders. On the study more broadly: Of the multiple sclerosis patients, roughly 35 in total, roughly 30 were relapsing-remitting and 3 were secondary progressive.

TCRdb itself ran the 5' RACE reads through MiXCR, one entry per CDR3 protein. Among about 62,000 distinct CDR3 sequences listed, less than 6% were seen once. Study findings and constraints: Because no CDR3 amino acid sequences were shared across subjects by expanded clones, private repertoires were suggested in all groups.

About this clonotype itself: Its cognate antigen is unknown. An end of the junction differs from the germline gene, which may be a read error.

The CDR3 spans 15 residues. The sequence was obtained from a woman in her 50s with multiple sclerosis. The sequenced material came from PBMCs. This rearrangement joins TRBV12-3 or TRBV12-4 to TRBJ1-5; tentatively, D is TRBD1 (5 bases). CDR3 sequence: CASRTQGPGFQPQNF. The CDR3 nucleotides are TGTGCCAGCAGAACTCAGGGCCCAGGGTTTCAGCCCCAGAATTTT.